This T cell receptor (beta chain) came from a study of T cells in narcolepsy listed by TCRdb under 2018. Context from the whole study: Patients with narcolepsy type 1 or type 2 (NT1, NT2) were enrolled in the study together with healthy control donors. To look for autoreactive T cells in narcolepsy patients that target self-antigens of hypocretin neurons (hypocretin, TRIB2), the study used TCR Vbeta sequencing to follow clonotypes in blood and CSF.

Preparation of the library involved the immunoSEQ multiplex PCR assay. The clones in this table, taken by TCRdb from immuneACCESS, are in-frame only. Not every clone is retained; where verified, under half of the shortfall comes from an unresolved V gene, and the cause of the rest is unknown. The sample records about 40,000 clones, 70% to 90% of which are singletons. Less than 1.5% of the sample is in the top ten clones. Points the paper makes about the study in general: Patients and controls had comparable numbers of sequenced blood memory CD4+ clonotypes, averaging about 37,000 and 33,000, respectively. Certain blood memory CD4+ repertoires from patients and controls had no sequences that matched autoreactive T cell clones. In plots comparing CSF and blood CD4+ T cell clonotypes from the same patient, HCRT-specific and TRIB2-specific autoreactive clonotypes were highlighted. Autoreactive clonotypes were reported to be detected serially in the blood of the same patients and of different patients, but not in the blood of healthy controls.

For TCR Vbeta sequencing, memory CD4+ T cells were sorted ex vivo from the peripheral blood of both healthy controls and narcolepsy patients. In the case of this clone: It has no known antigen specificity. Base quality data are lacking; no much larger clone is found one base away.

V drops 0 bases and J drops 6 bases, leaving 6 bases in between. The CDR3 numbers 13 residues from cysteine through phenylalanine. This entry keeps only the CDR3 DNA: 39 bases, framed from base 1. As encoded in the germline V gene, CDR1 is SGHRS while CDR2 is YFSETQ. The chain joins TRBV5-1 to TRBJ1-4, with no D gene named confidently. The sequenced material came from CD45RA- memory CD4+ T cells from PBMCs. The intended sense of this specimen's cell subset or site label: memory T cells sorted ex vivo from peripheral blood. This clonotype was sampled from a human donor with narcolepsy. The CDR3 corresponds to CASSLAVDEKLFF. DNA sequence: TGCGCCAGCAGCTTGGCGGTTGATGAAAAACTGTTTTTT. With all but the CDR3 taken from the reference TRBV5-1 and TRBJ1-4 genes, the full variable domain is: KAGVTQTPRYLIKTRGQQVTLSCSPISGHRSVSWYQQTPGQGLQFLFEYFSETQRNKGNFPGRFSGRQFSNSRSEMNVSTLELGDSALYLCASSLAVDEKLFFGSGTQLSVL.